These T cell receptor beta chains were read from a single sample in a study of cytomegalovirus exposure and HLA in healthy donors. TCRdb's table, derived via immunoSEQ multiplex PCR, lists solely in-frame clones and lacks some. The data hold about 50,000 clones, with over 60% observed a single time. The specimen sequenced was PBMCs. All receptors derive from a man aged 25 to 40 in good health and CMV-seropositive. Each CDR3 is given with its conserved first and last residue. The D gene is left open where the match is weak.

J gene: TRBJ2-7
V gene: TRBV7-9
D gene: .
CDR3 DNA: TGTGCCAGCAGCTGGGGGGTGCACGAGCAGTACTTC
CDR3 protein: CASSWGVHEQYF

J gene: TRBJ2-5
V gene: TRBV9
D gene: TRBD2
CDR3 DNA: TGTGCCAGCAGCCTATACCCGGGACTAGCGGGGGCTGCAGAGACCCAGTACTTC
CDR3 protein: CASSLYPGLAGAAETQYF

J gene: TRBJ2-1
V gene: TRBV29-1
D gene: TRBD1
CDR3 DNA: TGCAGCGCCCCCCGGGGGACAGGGGTGAATGAGCAGTTCTTC
CDR3 protein: CSAPRGTGVNEQFF

J gene: TRBJ1-1
V gene: TRBV10-2
D gene: TRBD1
CDR3 DNA: TGCGCCAGCAGTTACAGGGGGAACATGAACACTGAAGCTTTCTTT
CDR3 protein: CASSYRGNMNTEAFF

J gene: TRBJ2-1
V gene: TRBV5-1
D gene: TRBD2
CDR3 DNA: TGCGCCAGCAGCTTGGCCTCTAGCGGCAATGAGCAGTTCTTC
CDR3 protein: CASSLASSGNEQFF

J gene: TRBJ2-5
V gene: TRBV7-2
D gene: .
CDR3 DNA: TGTGCCAGCAGTCCCGAGGACCTCCGGGGGGAGACCCAGTACTTC
CDR3 protein: CASSPEDLRGETQYF

J gene: TRBJ2-7
V gene: TRBV9
D gene: TRBD1
CDR3 DNA: TGTGCCAGCAGCGTAGAACCGGACAGGGACTACGAGCAGTACTTC
CDR3 protein: CASSVEPDRDYEQYF

J gene: TRBJ1-2
V gene: TRBV11-1
D gene: .
CDR3 DNA: TGTGCCAGCAGCTTAGAGAGGGCCCTTCCATCATTCTTC
CDR3 protein: CASSLERALPSFF

J gene: TRBJ2-1
V gene: TRBV6-1
D gene: TRBD1
CDR3 DNA: TGTGCCAGCAGTGTATTTGGGACAGGGGGCAATGAGCAGTTCTTC
CDR3 protein: CASSVFGTGGNEQFF

J gene: TRBJ1-1
V gene: TRBV11-2
D gene: .
CDR3 DNA: TGTGCCAGCAGCTTAGGAACAGGGCCGGCTTTCTTT
CDR3 protein: CASSLGTGPAFF

J gene: TRBJ2-7
V gene: TRBV2
D gene: .
CDR3 DNA: TGTGCCAGCAGTGAAGCGGTTCGGGTGGAGCAGTACTTC
CDR3 protein: CASSEAVRVEQYF

J gene: TRBJ1-2
V gene: TRBV2
D gene: .
CDR3 DNA: TGTGCCAGCAGTGAAGCGCGGGGAAGCTACACCTTC
CDR3 protein: CASSEARGSYTF

J gene: TRBJ1-6
V gene: TRBV14
D gene: .
CDR3 DNA: TGTGCCAGCAGCCAAGATCTGTCACCCCTCCACTTT
CDR3 protein: CASSQDLSPLHF

J gene: TRBJ1-1
V gene: TRBV7-9
D gene: TRBD1
CDR3 DNA: TGTGCCAGCAGGGTAACAGGGGGAGTAGCGGACACTGAAGCTTTCTTT
CDR3 protein: CASRVTGGVADTEAFF

J gene: TRBJ2-7
V gene: TRBV19
D gene: TRBD1
CDR3 DNA: TGTGCCAGTAGAAGGGGACAGGGGGAGACCTACGAGCAGTACTTC
CDR3 protein: CASRRGQGETYEQYF

J gene: TRBJ2-1
V gene: TRBV7-2
D gene: .
CDR3 DNA: TGTGCCAGCAGCAAGCGGACGGGCGGGTTTGAGCAGTTCTTC
CDR3 protein: CASSKRTGGFEQFF

J gene: TRBJ1-2
V gene: TRBV4-1
D gene: TRBD1
CDR3 DNA: TGCGCCAGCAGTTCAACCCGGGACAGGGGGTATTGGGGCTACACCTTC
CDR3 protein: CASSSTRDRGYWGYTF

J gene: TRBJ2-2
V gene: TRBV29-1
D gene: TRBD2
CDR3 DNA: TGCAGCGTTGCTCCGCTAGCGGAGACCGGGGAGCTGTTTTTT
CDR3 protein: CSVAPLAETGELFF

J gene: TRBJ1-1
V gene: TRBV7-2
D gene: .
CDR3 DNA: TGTGCCAGCAGCTTGACTAGGACGATGAACACTGAAGCTTTCTTT
CDR3 protein: CASSLTRTMNTEAFF

J gene: TRBJ2-3
V gene: TRBV2
D gene: TRBD1
CDR3 DNA: TGTGCCAGCAGTGCCGGGACAGCTAGCACAGATACGCAGTATTTT
CDR3 protein: CASSAGTASTDTQYF

J gene: TRBJ2-2
V gene: TRBV6-6
D gene: .
CDR3 DNA: TGTGCCAGCAGTTACGGAAGGAGTACCGGGGAGCTGTTTTTT
CDR3 protein: CASSYGRSTGELFF

J gene: TRBJ1-5
V gene: TRBV5-5
D gene: .
CDR3 DNA: TGTGCCAGCAGCTTGCGGGGGGCAGGGCAGCCCCAGCATTTT
CDR3 protein: CASSLRGAGQPQHF

J gene: TRBJ2-5
V gene: TRBV6-1
D gene: .
CDR3 DNA: TGTGCCAGCAGTGAAGGGGGCCGGTACCAAGAGACCCAGTACTTC
CDR3 protein: CASSEGGRYQETQYF

J gene: TRBJ2-5
V gene: TRBV5-1
D gene: TRBD1
CDR3 DNA: TGCGCCAGCAGCCCCCAAACCGGGACAGGCGGGACCCAGTACTTC
CDR3 protein: CASSPQTGTGGTQYF